The clone carrying this TCR beta chain was counted between two and nine times. This sample is part of a study of blood T cells in healthy people across ages. The CDR3 has 14 amino acids. The ends lost 2 bases at V and 11 bases at J; junction bases unmatched: 11. Germline lookup yields CDR1 SGHTA and CDR2 FQGNSA. For the second PCR, which ran for roughly 7 to 11 cycles, a sample-barcoded 5' primer and a J-beta primer mix were used. In TCRdb, the 5' RACE reads were re-called with MiXCR into one record per CDR3 protein. This sample has some 900,000 distinct CDR3 sequences, with approximately 49% found just once.

The sequencing input was blood. The V and J genes are TRBV7-2 and TRBJ2-5, with 7 positions matching TRBD2. This sequence originates from a man aged 30-40 years in good health. CDR3: CASSLREGTGEQYF. CDR3 nucleotides: TGTGCCAGCAGCTTAAGGGAGGGGACGGGTGAGCAGTACTTC.